A single sample gave rise to the 14 T cell receptor beta chains below, sequenced in a study of T-cell memory formation after mild COVID-19. From the 5' RACE reads, TCRdb called clonotypes with MiXCR, one entry per CDR3 protein. The sample consists of under 150,000 distinct CDR3 sequences, roughly 15% of them appearing once. The sample taken for sequencing was PBMCs or a T cell subset sorted from them (not recorded which). The receptors stem from an adult woman who had mild COVID-19 (a few samples of this study predate the infection). Cell type and time point are not known.

This clonotype was observed at least ten times. The CDR3 loop reads CSGERGTSYNEQFF. The CDR3 DNA reads as TGCAGTGGGGAGCGGGGAACTTCCTACAATGAGCAGTTCTTC. The V gene is TRBV20-1, the J gene TRBJ2-1; the match to TRBD2 covers 7 bases. V lost 7 bases to trimming and J lost 1 base; unmatched junction nucleotides: 7. The germline gives CDR1 DFQATT, CDR2 SNEGSKA (reference sequence). This CDR3 region has 14 residues.

This clonotype was detected a few times. The CDR3 nucleotides read TGTGCCAGCAGCCCTAGCCACGGCGAGCAGTACTTC. Protein product: CASSPSHGEQYF. The chain uses TRBV7-9 and TRBJ2-7; possibly TRBD2 for D (5 bases). V lost 5 bases and J 6 bases, leaving 11 bases between the germline ends. The CDR3 is 12 residues long. Germline lookup yields CDR1 SEHNR and CDR2 FQNEAQ (reference sequence).

This clonotype came up a few times. The V and J genes are TRBV5-5 and TRBJ2-1; 8 bases map to TRBD2. CDR3 length: 18 amino acids. Germline V lookup: CDR1 SGHKS, CDR2 YYEKEE (reference sequence). V was pared by 4 bases and J by 5 bases, with 17 bases of the junction left unmatched. This CDR3 is CASSQDPVARAGDNEQFF. The CDR3, as DNA: TGTGCCAGCAGCCAGGACCCCGTAGCTAGAGCGGGAGACAATGAGCAGTTCTTC.

This clonotype was detected only a few times. The V gene is TRBV12-3 or TRBV12-4, the J gene TRBJ2-3; D gene unclear. The CDR3 covers 13 residues. V lost 6 bases, J lost 0 bases, and 7 bases lay in between. Here the CDR3 reads CASRPDSTDTQYF. The CDR3 DNA follows: TGTGCCAGCAGACCGGACAGCACAGATACGCAGTATTTT.

This rearrangement joins TRBV3-1 to TRBJ1-5; D is possibly TRBD1 (5 bases). The CDR3 runs 14 residues. CDR1 and CDR2 from the germline V gene are LGHDT and YNNKEL (reference sequence). Trimming cost V 1 base and J 6 bases, with 10 bases left between them. CDR3 sequence: CASSQGLTAQPQHF. CDR3 coding DNA: TGTGCCAGCAGCCAAGGTTTGACAGCTCAGCCCCAGCATTTT.

This clonotype appeared a few times. V gene TRBV25-1 combines with J gene TRBJ1-4, with a possible D match to TRBD1 (5 bases). Germline V gene data show CDR1 as MGHDK and CDR2 as SYGVNS. The germline V and J ends were trimmed by 3 bases and 0 bases, with 5 bases remaining between them. The CDR3 covers 14 residues. The CDR3 DNA sequence: TGTGCCAGCAGTGACAGGGCAACTAATGAAAAACTGTTTTTT. Amino acids: CASSDRATNEKLFF.

This clonotype was recorded a few times. The gene calls are TRBV21-1 and TRBJ2-1; the table's D call, TRBD2, has no DNA check behind it. TRBV21-1 is tagged as a pseudogene. This CDR3 spans 21 amino acids. CDR3 sequence: CASIKQNRILSSGRGNNEQFF. The CDR3 region has the DNA TGTGCCAGCATCAAACAGAACCGGATACTTTCTAGCGGGAGGGGGAACAATGAGCAGTTCTTC.

The chain recombines TRBV4-3 with TRBJ2-7; TRBD2 matches 11 bases. V shed 0 bases and J 4 bases; nucleotides not matched to a gene: 8. The CDR3 consists of 17 residues. Germline loops: CDR1 LGHNA, CDR2 YSLEER. This chain's CDR3 is CASSQDVIAGGPYEQYF. CDR3 coding DNA: TGCGCCAGCAGCCAAGATGTCATAGCGGGAGGGCCTTACGAGCAGTACTTC.

The chain links TRBV20-1 to TRBJ2-1; a weak D match, TRBD1 (6 bases). V was trimmed by 0 bases and J by 6 bases, leaving 9 bases between them. This CDR3 has 13 residues. The germline gives CDR1 DFQATT, CDR2 SNEGSKA (reference sequence). In nucleotides, the CDR3 is TGCAGTGCTAGAGACAGGGGTGGCAATGAGCAGTTCTTC. Protein sequence: CSARDRGGNEQFF.

The chain is built from TRBV24-1 and TRBJ1-2, with 7 bases aligning to TRBD1. Germline CDR1 and CDR2: KGHDR and SFDVKD. J gave up 3 bases and V 6 bases, and 3 bases lay outside the gene matches. CDR3 length: 13 amino acids. The CDR3 sequence is CATSIGGDYGYTF. For the CDR3, the DNA is TGTGCCACCAGTATAGGGGGCGACTATGGCTACACCTTC.

V gene TRBV11-2 combines with J gene TRBJ2-5; D is uncertain. Per the germline V gene, CDR1 is SGHAT and CDR2 is FQNNGV. V lost 4 bases and J lost 5, with 8 bases in between. CDR3 length: 12 residues. CDR3 amino acids: CASSYGFETQYF. The CDR3 region has the DNA TGTGCCAGCAGCTACGGGTTCGAGACCCAGTACTTC.

This rearrangement joins TRBV3-1 to TRBJ1-4; 7 positions match TRBD1. Germline CDR1 LGHDT, CDR2 YNNKEL (reference sequence). V was clipped by 4 bases and J by 11 bases; unmatched bases: 10. The length of the CDR3 is 14 residues. CDR3 bases: TGTGCCAGCAGCCGTCCAGGGGGTACGGGTAAACTGTTTTTT. Residues: CASSRPGGTGKLFF.

This clonotype was seen a handful of times. The chain combines TRBV10-3 with TRBJ2-7; 9 bases are shared with TRBD2. The J segment lost 3 bases and the V segment lost 4 bases, leaving 10 bases of the junction unmatched. The CDR3 totals 16 residues. Germline V gene lookup returns CDR1 ENHRY and CDR2 SYGVKD. The CDR3 coding sequence is TGTGCCATCAGTGCATTACGAGCGGGAGGCGGCTACGAGCAGTACTTC. It encodes CAISALRAGGGYEQYF.

The chain carries TRBV6-5 and TRBJ2-1; TRBD2 aligns across 10 bases. Per the germline V gene, CDR1 is MNHEY and CDR2 is SVGAGI. V gave up 6 bases and J gave up 8 bases; unmatched junction bases: 13. This CDR3 region has 16 residues. CDR3 in amino acids: CASRAPLAGERYEQFF. The CDR3 coding sequence is TGTGCCAGCAGGGCCCCCCTAGCGGGAGAAAGGTATGAGCAGTTCTTC.